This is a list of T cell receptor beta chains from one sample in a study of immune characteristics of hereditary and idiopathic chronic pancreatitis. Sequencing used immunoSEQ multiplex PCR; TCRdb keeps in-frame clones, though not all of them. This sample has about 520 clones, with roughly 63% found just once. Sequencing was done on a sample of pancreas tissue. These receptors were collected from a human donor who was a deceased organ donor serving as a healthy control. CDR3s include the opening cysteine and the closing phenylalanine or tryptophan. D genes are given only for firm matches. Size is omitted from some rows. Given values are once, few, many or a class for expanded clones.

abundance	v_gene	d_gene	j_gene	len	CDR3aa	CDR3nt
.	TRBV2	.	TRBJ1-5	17	CASSELSGTGTDQPQHF	TGTGCCAGCAGTGAATTGTCGGGGACCGGTACCGATCAGCCCCAGCATTTT
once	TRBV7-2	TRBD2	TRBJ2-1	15	CASSLTSGRHNEQFF	TGTGCCAGCAGCCTTACTAGCGGGAGGCACAATGAGCAGTTCTTC
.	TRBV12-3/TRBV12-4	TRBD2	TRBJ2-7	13	CASNKLGLDEQYF	TGTGCCAGCAACAAACTCGGACTAGACGAGCAGTACTTC
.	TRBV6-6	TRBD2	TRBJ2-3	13	CASVAGDTDTQYF	TGTGCCAGCGTAGCGGGAGATACAGATACGCAGTATTTT
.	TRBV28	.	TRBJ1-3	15	CASSLGGRSGNTIYF	TGTGCCAGCAGTTTAGGCGGCCGCTCTGGAAACACCATATATTTT
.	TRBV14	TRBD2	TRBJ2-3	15	CASSPWTSVTDTQYF	TGTGCCAGCAGCCCTTGGACTAGTGTCACAGATACGCAGTATTTT
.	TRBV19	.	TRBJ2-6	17	CASSMAPVGSGANVLTF	TGTGCCAGTAGTATGGCCCCGGTAGGGTCTGGGGCCAACGTCCTGACTTTC
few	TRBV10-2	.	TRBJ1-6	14	CASSESVGYSPLHF	TGCGCCAGCAGTGAGTCGGTAGGGTACTCACCCCTCCACTTT
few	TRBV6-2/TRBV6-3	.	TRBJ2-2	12	CASSPHAGELFF	TGTGCCAGCAGTCCACATGCCGGGGAGCTGTTTTTT
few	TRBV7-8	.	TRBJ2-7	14	CASSLAGQLYEQYF	TGTGCCAGCAGCCTGGCTGGGCAGCTCTACGAGCAGTACTTC
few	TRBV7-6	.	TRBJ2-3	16	CASSLEVETITDTQYF	TGTGCCAGCAGCTTAGAAGTAGAGACTATCACAGATACGCAGTATTTT
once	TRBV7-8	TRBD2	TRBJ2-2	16	CASSHRDYRFTGELFF	TGTGCCAGCAGCCACCGGGACTACCGATTCACCGGGGAGCTGTTTTTT
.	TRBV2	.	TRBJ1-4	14	CASSSARGNEKLFF	TGTGCCAGCTCCTCGGCACGGGGAAATGAAAAACTGTTTTTT
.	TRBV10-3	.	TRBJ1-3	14	CAISDPQGANTIYF	TGTGCCATCAGTGATCCACAGGGAGCCAACACCATATATTTT
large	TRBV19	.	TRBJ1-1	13	CASTYSSPTEAFF	TGTGCCAGTACCTATAGCTCCCCCACTGAAGCTTTCTTT
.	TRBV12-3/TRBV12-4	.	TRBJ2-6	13	CASSFPGANVLTF	TGTGCCAGCAGTTTCCCTGGGGCCAACGTCCTGACTTTC
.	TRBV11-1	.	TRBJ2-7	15	CASSSDPMDAYEQYF	TGTGCCAGCAGCTCAGACCCCATGGATGCCTACGAGCAGTACTTC
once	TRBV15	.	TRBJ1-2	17	CATSRDRVAGGNYGYTF	TGTGCCACCAGCAGAGATCGGGTAGCAGGAGGTAACTATGGCTACACCTTC
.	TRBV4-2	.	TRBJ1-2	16	CASSQEWPGQNYGYTF	TGTGCCAGCAGCCAAGAGTGGCCTGGGCAGAACTATGGCTACACCTTC
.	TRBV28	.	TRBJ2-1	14	CASSPREGRHEQFF	TGTGCCAGCAGCCCCCGCGAGGGAAGGCATGAGCAGTTCTTC
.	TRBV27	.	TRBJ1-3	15	CASRKNSNSGNTIYF	TGTGCCAGCAGGAAAAACTCGAACTCTGGAAACACCATATATTTT
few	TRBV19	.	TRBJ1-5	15	CASHMGTRSNQPQHF	TGTGCCAGCCATATGGGGACACGGAGCAATCAGCCCCAGCATTTT
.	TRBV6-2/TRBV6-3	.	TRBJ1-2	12	CASSYSEDGYTF	TGTGCCAGCAGTTACAGCGAGGATGGCTACACCTTC
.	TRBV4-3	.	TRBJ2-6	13	CASRGSGANVLTF	TGCGCCAGCAGGGGCTCTGGGGCCAACGTCCTGACTTTC
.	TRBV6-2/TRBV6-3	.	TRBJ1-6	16	CASSYSSRGANSPLHF	TGTGCCAGCAGTTACTCGAGTCGGGGGGCAAATTCACCCCTCCACTTT
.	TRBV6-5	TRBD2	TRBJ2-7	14	CASSYRGGADEQYF	TGTGCCAGCAGTTACCGGGGAGGGGCGGACGAGCAGTACTTC
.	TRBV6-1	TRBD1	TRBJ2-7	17	CASSEPSGGGIHYEQYF	TGTGCCAGCAGTGAACCCTCAGGGGGCGGTATTCACTACGAGCAGTACTTC
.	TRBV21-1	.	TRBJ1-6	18	CASSSFIATHTSNSPLHF	TGTGCCAGCAGTTCATTCATAGCTACACATACATCTAATTCACCCCTCCACTTT
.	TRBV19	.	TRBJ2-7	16	CASSIAPKGLAYEQYF	TGTGCCAGTAGTATAGCCCCGAAAGGGTTGGCCTACGAGCAGTACTTC
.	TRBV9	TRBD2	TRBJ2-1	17	CASSVWSSSGSPREQFF	TGTGCCAGCAGCGTGTGGAGTAGTAGCGGGAGCCCAAGGGAGCAGTTCTTC
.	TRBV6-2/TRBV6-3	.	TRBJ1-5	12	CASSPNEEPQHF	TGTGCCAGCAGCCCAAATGAGGAGCCCCAGCATTTT
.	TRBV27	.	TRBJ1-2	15	CASSLSQGAFYGYTF	TGTGCCAGCAGTTTATCGCAGGGAGCCTTCTATGGCTACACCTTC
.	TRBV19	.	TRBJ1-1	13	CASKAGRDTEAFF	TGTGCCAGTAAAGCAGGGAGGGACACTGAAGCTTTCTTT
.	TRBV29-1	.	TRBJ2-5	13	CSVEPGPGETQYF	TGCAGCGTTGAACCGGGCCCCGGAGAGACCCAGTACTTC
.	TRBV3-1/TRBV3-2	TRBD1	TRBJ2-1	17	CASSPWGQGRTYNEQFF	TGTGCCAGCAGCCCTTGGGGACAGGGAAGAACCTACAATGAGCAGTTCTTC
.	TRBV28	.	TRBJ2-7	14	CASGPTEGRHEQYF	TGTGCCAGCGGCCCTACTGAGGGGAGGCACGAGCAGTACTTC
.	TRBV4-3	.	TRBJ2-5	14	CASSQGVGEETQYF	TGCGCCAGCAGCCAAGGTGTGGGGGAAGAGACCCAGTACTTC
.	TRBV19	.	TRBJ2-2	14	CASSIQVVTGELFF	TGTGCCAGTAGTATCCAGGTGGTTACCGGGGAGCTGTTTTTT
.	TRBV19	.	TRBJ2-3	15	CASSKQGTPTDTQYF	TGTGCCAGTAGTAAACAAGGTACCCCCACAGATACGCAGTATTTT
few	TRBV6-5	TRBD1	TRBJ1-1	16	CASSSPGQGGNTEAFF	TGTGCCAGCAGTTCCCCTGGACAGGGAGGGAACACTGAAGCTTTCTTT
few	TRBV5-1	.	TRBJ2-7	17	CASSVDLTDYSSYEQYF	TGCGCCAGCAGCGTGGACCTGACAGATTACAGCTCCTACGAGCAGTACTTC
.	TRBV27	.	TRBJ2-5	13	CASSLSSQETQYF	TGTGCCAGCAGTTTAAGTAGCCAAGAGACCCAGTACTTC
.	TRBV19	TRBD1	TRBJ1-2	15	CASSSGQGQYYGYTF	TGTGCCAGTAGTAGCGGACAGGGACAGTACTATGGCTACACCTTC
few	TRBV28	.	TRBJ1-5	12	CASSFGNQPQHF	TGTGCCAGCAGTTTTGGTAATCAGCCCCAGCATTTT
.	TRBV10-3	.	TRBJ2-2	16	CAISDLGRENTGELFF	TGTGCCATCAGTGATCTCGGACGGGAAAACACCGGGGAGCTGTTTTTT
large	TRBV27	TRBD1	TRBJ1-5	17	CASSLTGTGISNQPQHF	TGTGCCAGCAGTTTAACCGGGACAGGGATCAGCAATCAGCCCCAGCATTTT
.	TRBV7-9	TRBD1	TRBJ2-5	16	CASSLAPGTGYETQYF	TGTGCCAGCAGCTTAGCCCCCGGGACAGGTTACGAGACCCAGTACTTC
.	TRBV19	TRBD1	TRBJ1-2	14	CASSPGQGARIPTF	TGTGCCAGTAGTCCCGGACAGGGGGCGCGGATCCCCACCTTC
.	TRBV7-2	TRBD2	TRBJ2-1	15	CASSSTSGPHNEQFF	TGTGCCAGCAGCTCCACTAGCGGACCTCACAATGAGCAGTTCTTC
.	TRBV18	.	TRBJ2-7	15	CASSREAGGFGEQYF	TGTGCCAGCTCACGTGAGGCAGGAGGTTTCGGCGAGCAGTACTTC
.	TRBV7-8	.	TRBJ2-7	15	CASSLGQGPSYEQYF	TGTGCCAGCAGCTTAGGTCAGGGGCCTTCCTACGAGCAGTACTTC
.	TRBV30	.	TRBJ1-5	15	CAWNPSTDDHQPQHF	TGTGCCTGGAACCCGTCGACAGATGACCATCAGCCCCAGCATTTT
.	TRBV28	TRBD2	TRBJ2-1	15	CASFMAGGPRNEQFF	TGTGCCAGCTTTATGGCGGGAGGGCCGCGGAATGAGCAGTTCTTC
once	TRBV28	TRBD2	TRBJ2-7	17	CASSFSPGLAASYEQYF	TGTGCCAGCAGTTTTTCCCCGGGACTAGCGGCATCCTACGAGCAGTACTTC
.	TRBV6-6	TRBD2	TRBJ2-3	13	CASLAGLTDTQYF	TGTGCCAGCCTAGCGGGGCTCACAGATACGCAGTATTTT
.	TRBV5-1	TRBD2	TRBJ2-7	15	CASSLAPGRAYEQYF	TGCGCCAGCAGCTTGGCGCCAGGGAGGGCCTACGAGCAGTACTTC
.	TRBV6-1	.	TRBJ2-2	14	CASSENRGRGELFF	TGTGCCAGCAGTGAAAATCGGGGGAGAGGGGAGCTGTTTTTT